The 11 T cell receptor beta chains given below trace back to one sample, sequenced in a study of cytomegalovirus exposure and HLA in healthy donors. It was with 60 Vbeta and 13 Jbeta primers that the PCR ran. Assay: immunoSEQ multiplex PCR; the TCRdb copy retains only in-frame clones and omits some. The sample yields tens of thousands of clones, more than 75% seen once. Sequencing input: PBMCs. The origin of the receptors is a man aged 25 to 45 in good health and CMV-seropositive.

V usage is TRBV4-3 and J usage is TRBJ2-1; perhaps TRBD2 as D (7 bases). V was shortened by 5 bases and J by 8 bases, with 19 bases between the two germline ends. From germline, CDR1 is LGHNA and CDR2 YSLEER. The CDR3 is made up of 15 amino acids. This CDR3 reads CASSLISGGGDEQFF. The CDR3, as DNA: TGCGCCAGCAGCTTAATCAGCGGAGGGGGGGATGAGCAGTTCTTC.

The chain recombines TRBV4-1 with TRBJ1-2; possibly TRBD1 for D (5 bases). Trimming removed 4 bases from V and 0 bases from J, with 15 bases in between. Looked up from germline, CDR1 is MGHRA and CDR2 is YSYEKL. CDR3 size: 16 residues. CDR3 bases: TGCGCCAGCAGCCTCGGGGGGGAAGTCCCTAACTATGGCTACACCTTC. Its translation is CASSLGGEVPNYGYTF.

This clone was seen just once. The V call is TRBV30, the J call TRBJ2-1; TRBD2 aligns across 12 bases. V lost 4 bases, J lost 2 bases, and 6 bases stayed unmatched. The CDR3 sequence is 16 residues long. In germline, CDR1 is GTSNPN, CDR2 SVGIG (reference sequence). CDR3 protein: CAWNRRLAGAYNEQFF. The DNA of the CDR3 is TGTGCCTGGAATCGACGACTAGCGGGAGCCTACAATGAGCAGTTCTTC.

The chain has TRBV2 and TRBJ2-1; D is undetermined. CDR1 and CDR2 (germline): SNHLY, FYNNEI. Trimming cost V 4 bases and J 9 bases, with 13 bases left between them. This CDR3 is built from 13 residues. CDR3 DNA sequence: TGTGCCAGCAGTGGAGAATCTCCGCCTGAGCAGTTCTTC. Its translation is CASSGESPPEQFF.

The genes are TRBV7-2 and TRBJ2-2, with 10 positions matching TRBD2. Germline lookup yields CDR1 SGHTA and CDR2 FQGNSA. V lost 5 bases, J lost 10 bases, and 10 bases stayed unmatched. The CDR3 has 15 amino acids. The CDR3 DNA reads TGTGCCAGCAGCATTGGGACTAGCGCTCGGGAGGAGCTGTTTTTT. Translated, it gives CASSIGTSAREELFF. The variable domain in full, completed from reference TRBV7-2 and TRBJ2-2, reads GAGVSQSPSNKVTEKGKDVELRCDPISGHTALYWYRQSLGQGLEFLIYFQGNSAPDKSGLPSDRFSAERTGGSVSTLTIQRTQQEDSAVYLCASSIGTSAREELFFGEGSRLTVL.

This CDR3 is CASSLGGAGANVLTF. The CDR3 DNA reads as TGTGCCAGCAGCTTAGGGGGGGCTGGGGCCAACGTCCTGACTTTC. The chain couples TRBV7-9 to TRBJ2-6; D may be TRBD2 (6 bases). The CDR3 spans 15 residues. V was clipped by 1 base and J by 2 bases, with 6 bases between them. Looked up from germline, CDR1 is SEHNR and CDR2 is FQNEAQ (reference sequence).

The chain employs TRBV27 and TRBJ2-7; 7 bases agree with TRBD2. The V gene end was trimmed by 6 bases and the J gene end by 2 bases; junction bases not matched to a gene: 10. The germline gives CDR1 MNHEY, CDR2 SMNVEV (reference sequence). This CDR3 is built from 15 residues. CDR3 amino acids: CASSLWASGTYEQYF. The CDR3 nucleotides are TGTGCCAGCAGCCTATGGGCTAGCGGTACCTACGAGCAGTACTTC.

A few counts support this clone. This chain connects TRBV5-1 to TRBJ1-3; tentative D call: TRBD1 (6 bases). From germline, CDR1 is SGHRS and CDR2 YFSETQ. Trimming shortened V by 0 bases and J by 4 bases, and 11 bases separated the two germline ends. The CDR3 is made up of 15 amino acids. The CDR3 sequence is CASSLGGPSGNTIYF. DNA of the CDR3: TGCGCCAGCAGCTTGGGGGGGCCTAGCGGAAACACCATATATTTT.

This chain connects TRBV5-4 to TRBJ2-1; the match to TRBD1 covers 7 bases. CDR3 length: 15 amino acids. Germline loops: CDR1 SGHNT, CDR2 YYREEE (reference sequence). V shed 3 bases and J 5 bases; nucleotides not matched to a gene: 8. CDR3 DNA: TGTGCCAGCAGCTCCACAGGGGCCGCCGACAATGAGCAGTTCTTC. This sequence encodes CASSSTGAADNEQFF.

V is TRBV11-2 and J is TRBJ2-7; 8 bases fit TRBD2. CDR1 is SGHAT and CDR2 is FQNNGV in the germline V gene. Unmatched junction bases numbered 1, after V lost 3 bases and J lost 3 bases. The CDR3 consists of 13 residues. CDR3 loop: CASSFLAGYEQYF. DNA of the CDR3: TGTGCCAGCAGCTTTCTAGCGGGCTACGAGCAGTACTTC.

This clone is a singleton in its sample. The CDR3 DNA is TGCAGCGTTGATTCCCCATCTCCAGGGCTTAGCTCCTACGAGCAGTACTTC. This codes for CSVDSPSPGLSSYEQYF. The gene calls are TRBV29-1 and TRBJ2-7; TRBD1 is a possible D gene (5 bases). The V end lost 3 bases, the J end lost 0 bases, and 21 bases lay between the germline ends. This CDR3 contains 17 residues. CDR1 is SQVTM, CDR2 ANQGSEA, per germline.